A single sample is the source of the 8 T cell receptor beta chains below, sequenced in a study of blood T cell repertoires in COVID-19. Clones were sequenced by immunoSEQ multiplex PCR, and TCRdb holds only the in-frame ones, with some missing. This sample carries about 54,000 clones, around four fifths of them seen once, and the ten largest clones take roughly 5.7%. The sequencing sample was made of peripheral blood. Every receptor here comes from a human donor in a cohort sampled during active COVID-19.

This chain links TRBV20-1 with TRBJ2-1, with TRBD1 matching over 8 bases. With 3 bases clipped from V and 4 bases from J, the junction kept 5 bases outside the gene matches. Germline CDR1 reads DFQATT; CDR2 reads SNEGSKA (reference sequence). This CDR3 spans 14 amino acids. CDR3 bases: TGCAGTGCTAGTTGGACAGGGAGATACAATGAGCAGTTCTTC. This codes for CSASWTGRYNEQFF.

J is TRBJ1-1 and V is TRBV7-2; D call uncertain. V lost 0 bases to trimming and J lost 1 base, with 6 bases between them. Per germline, CDR1 SGHTA and CDR2 FQGNSA. This CDR3 contains 14 residues. This CDR3 is CASSLAPGNTEAFF. Written as DNA, the CDR3 is TGTGCCAGCAGCTTAGCCCCAGGGAACACTGAAGCTTTCTTT.

The chain combines TRBV19 with TRBJ2-5; 7 nucleotides align to TRBD1. The V gene's germline CDR1 is LNHDA and CDR2 SQIVND (reference sequence). The CDR3 contains 16 residues. The V segment lost 5 bases and the J segment 1 base; nucleotides outside the gene matches: 10. CDR3 in DNA: TGTGCCAGTAGTCAAAACAGGGGAGTCAGCCAAGAGACCCAGTACTTC. Translating gives CASSQNRGVSQETQYF.

In this sample, this clone turned up many times. The chain combines TRBV6-2 or TRBV6-3 with TRBJ2-3, with 9 bases matching TRBD2. The CDR3 consists of 15 residues. The germline CDR1 and CDR2 sequences are MNHEY and SVGEGT. With 4 bases clipped from V and 3 bases from J, the junction kept 5 bases outside the gene matches. The CDR3 DNA is TGTGCCAGCAGTTTGCAGCGGGAGGTGACAGATACGCAGTATTTT. Protein sequence: CASSLQREVTDTQYF.

Only a few counts were recorded for this clone. V gene TRBV6-1 combines with J gene TRBJ2-4, with D maybe TRBD2 (6 bases). Trimming removed 0 bases at V and 7 bases at J, with 7 bases between. Germline loops: CDR1 MNHNS, CDR2 SASEGT. This CDR3 is 13 amino acids long. The CDR3 sequence: CASSEAGSNIQYF. CDR3 coding DNA: TGTGCCAGCAGTGAAGCCGGGAGCAACATTCAGTACTTC.

CDR3 in amino acids: CASSYQGQGRDGYTF. The CDR3 DNA reads as TGTGCCAGCAGTTATCAAGGACAGGGGCGGGATGGCTACACCTTC. The chain carries TRBV6-6 and TRBJ1-2, with 9 bases identical to TRBD1. V lost 3 bases to trimming and J lost 6 bases; unmatched junction nucleotides: 8. Germline CDR1 reads MNHNY; CDR2 reads SVGAGI (reference sequence). The CDR3 is made up of 15 amino acids.

The CDR3 DNA reads TGTGCCAGCAGCCAAGCGGCTAGCTGGACCAGTAGCGACAATGAGCAGTTCTTC. It codes for CASSQAASWTSSDNEQFF. The rearrangement uses TRBV3-1 (or the pseudogene TRBV3-2) and TRBJ2-1; a weak D match, TRBD2 (5 bases). Germline assignment: CDR1 LGHDT and CDR2 YNNKEL (reference sequence). With 1 base removed from V and 5 bases from J, the gap between germline ends came to 21 bases. This CDR3 contains 18 residues.

The chain combines TRBV27 with TRBJ1-5; D may be TRBD1 (6 bases). The CDR3 extends over 13 amino acids. V lost 8 bases, J lost 6 bases, and 14 bases lay in between. Germline V lookup: CDR1 MNHEY, CDR2 SMNVEV (reference sequence). CDR3: CASSHRGAQPQHF. In DNA, the CDR3 is TGTGCCAGCTCACACCGGGGGGCTCAGCCCCAGCATTTT.